By sample fraction, the clone carrying this TCR gamma chain is medium-sized (0.01 to 0.1%). Germline CDR1 reads GITISATS; CDR2 reads ISYDGTV (reference sequence). The trim removed 0 bases at V and 7 bases at J, leaving 3 bases unmatched. The CDR3 sequence is 16 residues long. Sequencing used genomic DNA taken from PBMCs of patients and controls. TCRdb reprocessed the multiplex PCR reads using CATT. The sample yields about 1,300 gamma-chain clones, roughly 13% seen once. The sample comes from a study of gamma delta lymphoproliferative disorders and STAT genes. This clonotype was sampled from a human donor in good health. Input material: blood. The chain combines TRGV9 with TRGJP. No J segment appears in TCRdb, so it was assigned here by matching the sequence to germline. CDR3 protein: CALWEVGELGKKIKVF. The CDR3 DNA reads as TGTGCCTTGTGGGAGGTGGGCGAGTTGGGCAAAAAAATCAAGGTATTT.